This T cell receptor beta chain was found in a study of T cells after yellow fever vaccination. Notes on the study in general: Researchers cautioned that FACS-sorted repertoires could harbor abundant clonotypes contaminating from the bulk population. Only a small proportion of the clonotypes turned up in both the CD4 and the CD8 compartments, likely arising from convergent recombination.

Ten or more counts support this clonotype. Its antigen remains unidentified. Researchers made TCR cDNA using 5'RACE template switching, and this step added a universal primer site and UMIs. TCRdb independently ran MiXCR on the 5' RACE reads; one entry per CDR3 protein. The table lists over 150,000 distinct CDR3 sequences, about 7% of them singletons. The sample consisted of CD4+ T cells sorted from PBMCs, taken 4 to 6 days after the first yellow fever vaccination. The TCR was taken from a man between 18 and 29 years old who received the YFV17D yellow fever vaccine.

The CDR3 nucleotides are TGTGCCAGCAGCTTAATGACAGGGAGAAGACTACACTATGGCTACACCTTC. Its protein is CASSLMTGRRLHYGYTF. The chain carries TRBV11-2 and TRBJ1-2, with 7 bases matching TRBD1. CDR3 length: 17 residues. With 2 bases clipped from V and 3 bases from J, the junction kept 12 bases outside the gene matches. Germline V gene data show CDR1 as SGHAT and CDR2 as FQNNGV.